The sequence of this TCR beta chain was determined in a study of response to subunit inactivated influenza vaccine. Trimming took 3 bases from V and 2 from J, leaving 11 bases between them. CDR3 size: 13 residues. Germline V gene data show CDR1 as DFQATT and CDR2 as SNEGSKA (reference sequence). Using its own MiXCR run on the RT-PCR reads, TCRdb lists one record per CDR3 protein. The sample holds about 540,000 distinct CDR3 sequences, under 25% seen once. This sample also appeared in a second study, on T cells expressing NK-cell markers. From that report: The authors made TCR beta cDNA libraries by 5'RACE template switching. This switching added a universal primer site and UMIs. The TCR beta repertoires originated in sorted CD3+CD56+NKG2C+, CD3+CD56+NKG2C- and CD3+CD56-NKG2C+ T cells. One of eight sequenced donors was HCMV-seronegative; the other seven were seropositive. 1.0-7.0% of CD8+ T cells in about six donors belonged to dominant NKG2C+ clonotypes. These same clonotypes (in several donors) also led the CD3+CD56-NKG2C+ fraction.

This sequence joins TRBV20-1 and TRBJ2-7; D possibly corresponds to TRBD2 (6 bases). The TCR was taken from a man aged 45-65 years who received an inactivated influenza vaccine. Sequences were derived from CD4+ T cells sorted from PBMCs, sampled less than 13 days after vaccination. This chain's CDR3 is CSASSAGTYEQYF. For the CDR3, the DNA is TGCAGTGCTAGTTCAGCGGGTACCTACGAGCAGTACTTC.